This TCR beta chain was captured in a study of shared clonotypes between healthy human individuals. Regarding the study as a whole: Naive CD4 clonotypes were shared across a handful of donors at about 5%.

To note about this clone: Its antigen is still unknown.

Terminally differentiated effector memory CD45RA+ cells were left out of the naive CD8 fraction, which was CD45RO-negative and positively selected for CCR7. Authors' analysis steps: ImmunoSEQ supplied junction-only sequences lacking quality scores, so filtering was different. Assay used: immunoSEQ multiplex PCR; TCRdb lists only in-frame clones, some missing. V and J calls and clone size come straight from that table; D and trimming were deduced from the DNA. The sample has 450,000 to 700,000 clones, roughly 96% seen once. Between the trimmed V and J ends, which lost 4 bases and 6 bases, there was a span of 16 bases. CDR1 MDHEN and CDR2 SYDVKM come from the germline V gene. CDR3 length equals 14 residues.

The receptor was isolated from a woman aged 25-40 years in good health. The chain couples TRBV28 to TRBJ2-7; D is perhaps TRBD2 (5 bases). The sample consisted of naive CD8+ T cells sorted from blood. CDR3: CASSSIKRHSEQYF. The CDR3 DNA is TGTGCCAGCAGTTCTATTAAGCGGCATAGCGAGCAGTACTTC.